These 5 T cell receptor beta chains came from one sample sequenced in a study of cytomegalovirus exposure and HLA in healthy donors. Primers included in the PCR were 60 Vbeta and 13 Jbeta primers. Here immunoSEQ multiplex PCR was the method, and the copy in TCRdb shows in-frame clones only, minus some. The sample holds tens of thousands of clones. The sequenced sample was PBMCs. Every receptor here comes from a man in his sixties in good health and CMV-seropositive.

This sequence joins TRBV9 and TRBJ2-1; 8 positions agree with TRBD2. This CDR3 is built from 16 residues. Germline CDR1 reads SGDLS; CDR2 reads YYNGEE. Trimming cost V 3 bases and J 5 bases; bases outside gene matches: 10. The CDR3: CASSAGTSSADNEQFF. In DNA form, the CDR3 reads TGTGCCAGCAGCGCCGGGACTAGTTCTGCCGACAATGAGCAGTTCTTC.

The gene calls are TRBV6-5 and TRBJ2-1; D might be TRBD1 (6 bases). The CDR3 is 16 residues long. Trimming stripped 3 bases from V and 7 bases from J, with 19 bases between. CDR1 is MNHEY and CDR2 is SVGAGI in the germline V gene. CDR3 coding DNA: TGTGCCAGCAGTTATTGGACAGTTACCTCGCTGAATGAGCAGTTCTTC. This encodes CASSYWTVTSLNEQFF.

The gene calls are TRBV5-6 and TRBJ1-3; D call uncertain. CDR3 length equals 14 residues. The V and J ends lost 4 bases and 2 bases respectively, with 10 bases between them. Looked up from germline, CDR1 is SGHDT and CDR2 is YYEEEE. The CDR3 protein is CASSHRRTGNTIYF. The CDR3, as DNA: TGTGCCAGCAGCCACCGGCGGACTGGAAACACCATATATTTT. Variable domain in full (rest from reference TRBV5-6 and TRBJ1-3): DAGVTQSPTHLIKTRGQQVTLRCSPKSGHDTVSWYQQALGQGPQFIFQYYEEEERQRGNFPDRFSGHQFPNYSSELNVNALLLGDSALYLCASSHRRTGNTIYFGEGSWLTVV.

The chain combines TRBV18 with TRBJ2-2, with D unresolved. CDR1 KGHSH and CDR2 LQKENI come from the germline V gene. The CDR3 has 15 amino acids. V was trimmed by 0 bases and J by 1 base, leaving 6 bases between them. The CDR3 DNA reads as TGTGCCAGCTCACCACCTAGCCTGAACACCGGGGAGCTGTTTTTT. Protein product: CASSPPSLNTGELFF. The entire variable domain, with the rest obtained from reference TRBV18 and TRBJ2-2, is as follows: NAGVMQNPRHLVRRRGQEARLRCSPMKGHSHVYWYRQLPEEGLKFMVYLQKENIIDESGMPKERFSAEFPKEGPSILRIQQVVRGDSAAYFCASSPPSLNTGELFFGEGSRLTVL.

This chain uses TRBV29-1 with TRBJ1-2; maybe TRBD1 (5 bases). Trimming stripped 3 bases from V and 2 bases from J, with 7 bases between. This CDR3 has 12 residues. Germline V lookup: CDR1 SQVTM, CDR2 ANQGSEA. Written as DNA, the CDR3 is TGCAGCGTTGAGCAGGGCAACTATGGCTACACCTTC. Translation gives CSVEQGNYGYTF.